This entry lists 7 T cell receptor beta chains sequenced from one sample in a study of beta chain features in type 1 diabetes. cDNA synthesis used the whole RNA isolate, giving expressed TCRB sequences. The repertoire was sequenced with immunoSEQ multiplex PCR; TCRdb's copy has only in-frame clones and lacks some. Of some 150,000 clones in the sample, 11% were seen once. Input material: central memory CD4+ T cells from blood. These receptors came from a man younger than 35 in good health.

This clone was detected a few times. CDR3 region: CSVSAQGNTEAFF. In nucleotides, the CDR3 is TGCAGCGTGTCGGCCCAGGGGAACACTGAAGCTTTCTTT. The chain couples TRBV29-1 to TRBJ1-1, with D perhaps matching TRBD1 (5 bases). The CDR3 contains 13 residues. Germline CDR1 SQVTM, CDR2 ANQGSEA. Between the trimmed V and J ends, which lost 6 bases and 1 base, there was a span of 12 bases.

This clone occurred many times. The chain is built from TRBV7-2 and TRBJ2-6; TRBD2 matches at 11 bases. The CDR3 loop spans 18 amino acids. Trimming took 5 bases from V and 4 from J; bases not matched to a gene: 10. The V gene's germline CDR1 is SGHTA and CDR2 FQGNSA. Here the CDR3 DNA reads TGTGCCAGCAGCCCCTTACTAGCGGGAGCGGGGGGGGCCAACGTCCTGACTTTC. Protein sequence: CASSPLLAGAGGANVLTF.

The chain is built from TRBV7-9 and TRBJ2-7, with D possibly TRBD1 on 5 matching bases. This CDR3 is built from 14 residues. V was shortened by 5 bases and J by 0 bases, with 11 bases between the two germline ends. Germline loops: CDR1 SEHNR, CDR2 FQNEAQ (reference sequence). Here the CDR3 DNA reads TGTGCCAGCAGCGTGGACACGAACTCCTACGAGCAGTACTTC. Protein sequence: CASSVDTNSYEQYF. The whole variable domain, remainder taken from reference TRBV7-9 and TRBJ2-7, is DTGVSQNPRHKITKRGQNVTFRCDPISEHNRLYWYRQTLGQGPEFLTYFQNEAQLEKSRLLSDRFSAERPKGSFSTLEIQRTEQGDSAMYLCASSVDTNSYEQYFGPGTRLTVT.

This clone was counted a few times. The CDR3 DNA is TGTGCCAGTAGTAAGACAGGGACTCTTAGCAATCAGCCCCAGCATTTT. It specifies CASSKTGTLSNQPQHF. V and J are TRBV19 and TRBJ1-5; 7 bases fit TRBD1. J lost 0 bases, V lost 4 bases, and 6 bases had no gene match. The CDR3 is 16 amino acids. Per the germline V gene, CDR1 is LNHDA and CDR2 is SQIVND (reference sequence).

The chain links TRBV27 to TRBJ2-5, with D perhaps being TRBD1 or TRBD2 (5 bases each). The DNA matches TRBJ2-7 better at its end, which makes the J call doubtful. This CDR3 spans 14 amino acids. Germline V gives CDR1 MNHEY, CDR2 SMNVEV (reference sequence). The CDR3 region has the DNA TGTGCCAGCAGTTACAGGACTTCCTCCTACGAGCAGTACTTC. This encodes CASSYRTSSYEQYF.

In its sample, this clone was seen a few times. The chain carries TRBV6-5 and TRBJ1-1, with D perhaps matching TRBD1 (6 bases). V lost 5 bases, J lost 0 bases, and 13 bases lay in between. The CDR3 extends over 15 amino acids. Germline CDR1 and CDR2: MNHEY and SVGAGI. The CDR3 spells CASSPRDRLNTEAFF. In DNA form, the CDR3 reads TGTGCCAGCAGTCCCCGAGACAGGCTGAACACTGAAGCTTTCTTT.

The gene calls are TRBV5-6 and TRBJ2-4; 10 bases fit TRBD1. This CDR3 is built from 16 residues. The germline V gene has CDR1 SGHDT and CDR2 YYEEEE. Germline trimming cut 0 bases from V and 6 bases from J; bases unmatched to any gene: 6. The CDR3 loop is CASSLVSGQGRNIQYF. The CDR3 DNA follows: TGTGCCAGCAGCTTGGTTTCGGGACAGGGGAGAAACATTCAGTACTTC.